This T cell receptor beta chain is drawn from a study of blood T cell repertoires in COVID-19. TCRdb's copy holds only in-frame clones and misses some; the assay was immunoSEQ multiplex PCR. The data show about 320,000 clones, 85% seen once. CDR1 is MGHRA, CDR2 YSYEKL, per germline. The CDR3 has 18 amino acids. V lost 0 bases and J 8 bases, leaving 22 bases between the germline ends. The receptor comes from a woman aged 25-40 years who had been exposed to COVID-19. V usage is TRBV4-1 and J usage is TRBJ1-4; no reliable D call. Material: PBMCs or T cells enriched from blood (not recorded which). CDR3 region: CASSQDTGLRTREEKLFF. The DNA of the CDR3 is TGCGCCAGCAGCCAAGATACGGGTTTGAGGACCCGGGAGGAAAAACTGTTTTTT.